This T cell receptor (beta chain) was recovered during a study of blood T cell repertoires in COVID-19. Trimming at V came to 2 bases and at J to 5 bases, leaving 10 bases not matched to a gene. Germline CDR1 and CDR2: MNHEY and SVGAGI. CDR3 length equals 16 residues. Libraries were prepared by immunoSEQ multiplex PCR; TCRdb keeps only in-frame clonotypes and omits some of them. This repertoire shows around 100,000 clones, 85% to 90% found once; its top ten account for less than 4%. This clone was observed once. The rearrangement links TRBV6-5 to TRBJ1-1; 8 positions match TRBD1. The sequence was obtained from a human donor in a cohort sampled during active COVID-19. The sequenced sample was peripheral blood. This CDR3 reads CASSYQSRGRRTEAFF. DNA for the CDR3: TGTGCCAGCAGTTACCAATCCAGGGGGCGAAGAACTGAAGCTTTCTTT.